The clone carrying this T cell receptor (beta chain) was observed a handful of times. Its antigen is currently unknown. Assay: immunoSEQ multiplex PCR; the TCRdb copy retains only in-frame clones and omits some. This sample has 81,000 or so clones, with approximately 86% found just once. Germline CDR1 SGHNT, CDR2 YYREEE (reference sequence). This CDR3 has 15 residues. V was shortened by 0 bases and J by 6 bases, with 16 bases between the two germline ends. The sample is drawn from a study of radiotherapy plus CTLA-4 blockade in lung cancer. Study results and limitations: Interferon-beta, together with early blood T cell clone dynamics, reportedly best predicted response.

Treatment of patients with chemo-refractory metastatic non-small-cell lung cancer consisted of focal radiation plus CTLA-4 blockade with ipilimumab. Sequencing was performed on peripheral blood, taken from a patient treated with radiotherapy plus ipilimumab. The clonotype comes from a human donor with non-small cell lung cancer who had stable disease on radiotherapy plus ipilimumab. The gene calls are TRBV5-4 and TRBJ2-7, with D possibly called TRBD1 or TRBD2 (5 bases each). For the CDR3, the DNA is TGTGCCAGCAGCTTGGCCGGGACGGAGTCTCTCGAGCAGTACTTC. It specifies CASSLAGTESLEQYF.